A selection of T cell receptor beta chains follows, all from one sample in a study of blood T cells in healthy people across ages. One entry per CDR3 protein results from TCRdb running MiXCR on the 5' RACE reads. The data show about 640,000 distinct CDR3 sequences, with approximately 40% seen just once and about 30% held by the top ten. Sequenced input: blood. The receptors originated from an older man in good health. CDR3s include the opening cysteine and the closing phenylalanine or tryptophan. D genes are given only for firm matches. For some rows the clone size is stated as once, few or many, or as a class when expanded; others skip it.

NA	TRBV7-2	NA	TRBJ2-7	CASSRGSDSGYEQYF	TGTGCCAGCAGCCGAGGGTCGGACTCAGGCTACGAGCAGTACTTC
NA	TRBV20-1	NA	TRBJ2-3	CSARSGTESSGTQYF	TGCAGTGCTAGATCGGGGACGGAGAGCTCAGGTACGCAGTATTTT
TRBD2	TRBV7-2	many	TRBJ2-5	CASSISGGAETQYF	TGTGCCAGCAGCATTAGCGGGGGAGCAGAGACCCAGTACTTC
NA	TRBV29-1	NA	TRBJ1-1	CSAPGGGNTEAFF	TGCAGTGCTCCGGGCGGGGGGAACACTGAAGCTTTCTTT
NA	TRBV6-2/TRBV6-3	NA	TRBJ1-5	CASRRNAGNQPQHF	TGTGCCAGCAGGCGAAACGCAGGGAATCAGCCCCAGCATTTT
TRBD1	TRBV6-6	many	TRBJ2-7	CASSYPGQSYEQYF	TGTGCCAGCAGTTATCCGGGACAGTCATACGAGCAGTACTTC
NA	TRBV7-6	NA	TRBJ2-7	CASSSAATYEQYF	TGTGCCAGCAGCTCAGCAGCAACCTACGAGCAGTACTTC
NA	TRBV5-1	few	TRBJ1-2	CASSLDSLGEGYTF	TGCGCCAGCAGCTTGGATTCCCTGGGAGAAGGCTACACCTTC
NA	TRBV6-5	NA	TRBJ2-4	CASSRRQGGNIQYF	TGTGCCAGCAGCCGTAGACAGGGAGGGAACATTCAGTACTTC
NA	TRBV7-8	NA	TRBJ1-2	CASSQPDYGYTF	TGTGCCAGCAGCCAACCTGACTATGGCTACACCTTC
TRBD2	TRBV11-3	few	TRBJ2-2	CASSRTTGGAGELFF	TGTGCCAGCAGCCGCACGACTGGGGGGGCCGGGGAGCTGTTTTTT
NA	TRBV20-1	NA	TRBJ2-3	CSAALGADTQYF	TGCAGTGCTGCCCTAGGGGCAGATACGCAGTATTTT
TRBD1	TRBV14	NA	TRBJ2-2	CASTWGQGNTGELFF	TGTGCCAGCACCTGGGGACAGGGGAACACCGGGGAGCTGTTTTTT
NA	TRBV20-1	NA	TRBJ1-2	CSARDLMGNYGYTF	TGCAGTGCTAGAGATCTGATGGGGAACTATGGCTACACCTTC
NA	TRBV3-1	NA	TRBJ1-2	CASSQITGSNYGYTF	TGTGCCAGCAGCCAAATTACAGGATCTAACTATGGCTACACCTTC
NA	TRBV7-8	few	TRBJ2-7	CASRVTGEQYF	TGTGCCAGCAGGGTTACAGGCGAGCAGTACTTC
NA	TRBV6-2/TRBV6-3	many	TRBJ1-2	CASSSGTDYGYTF	TGTGCCAGCAGTTCCGGGACGGATTATGGCTACACCTTC
TRBD1	TRBV29-1	NA	TRBJ1-2	CSVDDRGGGYTF	TGCAGCGTTGATGACAGGGGTGGTGGCTACACCTTC
TRBD1	TRBV14	NA	TRBJ2-2	CASSQNRGQTGELFF	TGTGCCAGCAGCCAGAACAGGGGGCAAACCGGGGAGCTGTTTTTT
TRBD1	TRBV6-6	NA	TRBJ2-7	CASSSTDRGIPYEQYF	TGTGCCAGCAGCTCGACCGACAGGGGGATCCCCTACGAGCAGTACTTC
NA	TRBV6-1	few	TRBJ2-1	CASSEDGSGRPEQFF	TGTGCCAGCAGTGAAGACGGGAGTGGACGACCCGAGCAGTTCTTC
TRBD1	TRBV20-1	NA	TRBJ2-7	CSAPGDRGDEQYF	TGCAGTGCCCCTGGGGACAGGGGGGACGAGCAGTACTTC
NA	TRBV27	NA	TRBJ2-1	CASSLSNRAGYNERFF	TGTGCCAGCAGTTTATCGAACAGGGCAGGCTACAATGAGCGGTTCTTC
TRBD1	TRBV9	NA	TRBJ2-3	CASSGKDRAEYTQYF	TGTGCCAGCAGCGGAAAAGACAGGGCAGAATATACGCAGTATTTT
TRBD1	TRBV3-1	once	TRBJ1-2	CASSLRQGGGGYTF	TGTGCCAGCAGCCTCCGACAGGGAGGGGGTGGCTACACCTTC
NA	TRBV7-2	few	TRBJ1-5	CASSLGAGRQPQHF	TGTGCCAGCAGCTTAGGTGCCGGTAGGCAGCCCCAGCATTTT
NA	TRBV20-1	NA	TRBJ1-2	CSAIRGRVYGYTF	TGCAGTGCTATCCGAGGCAGGGTTTATGGTTACACCTTC
NA	TRBV7-2	NA	TRBJ2-1	CASSAESLPYNEQFF	TGTGCCAGCAGCGCAGAGAGCCTACCCTACAATGAGCAGTTCTTC
TRBD2	TRBV20-1	NA	TRBJ2-7	CSASILYNGLAEDNEQYF	TGCAGTGCTAGTATTTTGTATAATGGACTAGCGGAAGACAATGAGCAGTACTTC